These 23 T cell receptor beta chains were all obtained from the same sample, sequenced in a study of T-cell memory formation after mild COVID-19. TCRdb called the 5' RACE reads again in MiXCR, with one record for every CDR3 protein. The sample yields 450,000 to 650,000 distinct CDR3 sequences, about 20% seen once. Sequencing was performed on PBMCs or a T cell subset sorted from them (not recorded which). These receptors were taken from an adult woman who had mild COVID-19 (a few samples of this study predate the infection). Cell type and time point are not known.

This clonotype was counted between two and nine times. This chain links TRBV9 with TRBJ1-1; unclear D gene. Trimming left V 1 base short and J 0 bases short, with 10 bases between. The length of the CDR3 is 15 residues. Germline-derived CDR1 and CDR2 are SGDLS and YYNGEE. This CDR3 is CASSVYPVMNTEAFF. The DNA of the CDR3 is TGTGCCAGCAGCGTATATCCGGTGATGAACACTGAAGCTTTCTTT. Supplemented by reference TRBV9 and TRBJ1-1, the full variable domain reads DSGVTQTPKHLITATGQRVTLRCSPRSGDLSVYWYQQSLDQGLQFLIQYYNGEERAKGNILERFSAQQFPDLHSELNLSSLELGDSALYFCASSVYPVMNTEAFFGQGTRLTVV.

The rearrangement joins TRBV5-1 to TRBJ1-1; D is uncertain. CDR1 and CDR2 from the germline V gene are SGHRS and YFSETQ. The CDR3 spans 16 residues. With 2 bases removed from V and 5 bases from J, the gap between germline ends came to 19 bases. CDR3 nucleotide sequence: TGCGCCAGCAGCTTTGACACCCGTGGAATTCGGACTGAAGCTTTCTTT. It yields the protein CASSFDTRGIRTEAFF.

This clonotype has more than one count but fewer than ten. The chain employs TRBV20-1 and TRBJ1-1; D possibly corresponds to TRBD1 (6 bases). Trimming removed 3 bases at V and 9 bases at J, with 11 bases between. The CDR3 runs 11 residues. Germline V gene sequence: CDR1 DFQATT, CDR2 SNEGSKA (reference sequence). CDR3 residues: CSASDRIQAFF. Here the CDR3 DNA reads TGCAGTGCTAGCGACAGGATACAAGCTTTCTTT.

The chain links TRBV20-1 to TRBJ2-7; TRBD1 matches at 7 bases. Trimming removed 2 bases from V and 2 bases from J; junction bases left unmatched: 9. Per germline, CDR1 DFQATT and CDR2 SNEGSKA (reference sequence). The CDR3 extends over 15 amino acids. CDR3 in DNA: TGCAGTGCTAGACAGCCCGCCAGGGGGACCTACGAGCAGTACTTC. Its protein product is CSARQPARGTYEQYF.

In this sample, this clonotype turned up many times. The V and J genes are TRBV5-1 and TRBJ2-7, with 11 bases matching TRBD1. Germline CDR1 reads SGHRS; CDR2 reads YFSETQ. The CDR3 covers 16 residues. Trimming cost V 2 bases and J 1 base; bases outside gene matches: 5. The CDR3 loop is CASSFSGTGGSYEQYF. The CDR3 nucleotides are TGCGCCAGCAGCTTCTCCGGGACAGGGGGTTCCTACGAGCAGTACTTC.

There are a few counts of this clonotype. This chain joins TRBV7-9 and TRBJ2-2, with D perhaps TRBD1 (5 bases). This CDR3 is 14 amino acids long. Trimming removed 5 bases from V and 4 bases from J, with 11 bases in between. CDR1 and CDR2 (germline): SEHNR, FQNEAQ (reference sequence). CDR3 sequence reads: CASSAGSPTGELFF. For the CDR3, the DNA is TGTGCCAGCAGCGCAGGGTCTCCCACCGGGGAGCTGTTTTTT. The variable domain in full, completed from reference TRBV7-9 and TRBJ2-2, reads DTGVSQNPRHKITKRGQNVTFRCDPISEHNRLYWYRQTLGQGPEFLTYFQNEAQLEKSRLLSDRFSAERPKGSFSTLEIQRTEQGDSAMYLCASSAGSPTGELFFGEGSRLTVL.

CDR3 in amino acids: CASSSRAYPEAFF. The CDR3 DNA is TGTGCCAGCAGCTCCAGGGCGTACCCTGAAGCTTTCTTT. The V call is TRBV7-9, the J call TRBJ1-1; a possible D gene is TRBD1 (5 bases). Germline V lookup: CDR1 SEHNR, CDR2 FQNEAQ (reference sequence). CDR3 length: 13 amino acids. Trimming stripped 4 bases from V and 6 bases from J, with 12 bases between. The full variable domain, completed using reference TRBV7-9 and TRBJ1-1, is DTGVSQNPRHKITKRGQNVTFRCDPISEHNRLYWYRQTLGQGPEFLTYFQNEAQLEKSRLLSDRFSAERPKGSFSTLEIQRTEQGDSAMYLCASSSRAYPEAFFGQGTRLTVV.

The rearrangement links TRBV7-8 to TRBJ2-5; D tentatively fits TRBD1 or TRBD2 (6 bases each). The CDR3 extends over 14 amino acids. From germline, CDR1 is SGHVS and CDR2 FQNEAQ. V lost 5 bases to trimming and J lost 5 bases, with 15 bases between them. This chain's CDR3 is CASSPGGARETQYF. CDR3 coding DNA: TGTGCCAGCAGCCCCGGGGGCGCGCGGGAGACCCAGTACTTC.

The gene calls are TRBV12-3 or TRBV12-4 and TRBJ2-7; D is perhaps TRBD2 (6 bases). CDR3 length: 13 residues. Trimming took off 6 bases at V and 3 bases at J, with 12 bases between the two ends. CDR3 in amino acids: CASSPSAGYEQYF. The CDR3 coding sequence is TGTGCCAGCAGCCCTAGCGCCGGCTACGAGCAGTACTTC.

V and J are TRBV3-1 and TRBJ2-7; D not resolved. Per germline, CDR1 LGHDT and CDR2 YNNKEL (reference sequence). The CDR3 totals 13 residues. The V end lost 0 bases, the J end lost 2 bases, and 5 bases lay between the germline ends. The CDR3 sequence: CASSQEIPYEQYF. CDR3 DNA: TGTGCCAGCAGCCAAGAAATCCCCTACGAGCAGTACTTC.

V gene TRBV29-1 combines with J gene TRBJ2-5, with 9 bases that match TRBD1. This CDR3 has 15 amino acids. Germline V gene data show CDR1 as SQVTM and CDR2 as ANQGSEA. V was clipped by 6 bases and J by 1 base; unmatched bases: 9. The CDR3 bases are TGCAGCGTCCTTACAGGGGGCAGCGGCCAAGAGACCCAGTACTTC. Translation: CSVLTGGSGQETQYF.

This rearrangement joins TRBV14 to TRBJ2-1, with a weak D call TRBD1 (6 bases). This CDR3 is 15 amino acids long. V lost 2 bases and J lost 1, with 9 bases in between. Germline V gene sequence: CDR1 SGHDN, CDR2 FVKESK. CDR3 DNA: TGTGCCAGCAGCCAAAGACAGGCATCCTACAATGAGCAGTTCTTC. Translated, it gives CASSQRQASYNEQFF.

This clonotype was counted between two and nine times. This rearrangement joins TRBV5-4 to TRBJ2-3; TRBD2 is a possible D gene (6 bases). V was pared by 4 bases and J by 2 bases, with 20 bases between. The CDR3 totals 17 residues. Germline-derived CDR1 and CDR2 are SGHNT and YYREEE (reference sequence). The chain's CDR3 is CASSTRLLSGLTDTQYF. CDR3 bases: TGTGCCAGCAGCACGAGATTGTTGAGCGGGCTCACAGATACGCAGTATTTT.

This chain uses TRBV9 with TRBJ2-1; 7 bases are shared with TRBD2. The V and J ends lost 4 bases and 2 bases, in that order; junction bases with no gene match: 6. CDR1 and CDR2 (germline): SGDLS, YYNGEE. There are 15 residues in the CDR3. The CDR3 bases are TGTGCCAGCAGCACTTTCCGGGAGGCCTACAATGAGCAGTTCTTC. It translates to CASSTFREAYNEQFF.

This clonotype has a count of ten or more. The chain recombines TRBV27 with TRBJ2-1; tentatively, D is TRBD1 (6 bases). This CDR3 is built from 14 residues. Germline V lookup: CDR1 MNHEY, CDR2 SMNVEV (reference sequence). V lost 2 bases, J lost 7 bases, and 12 bases lay in between. The CDR3 DNA is TGTGCCAGCAGTTTACTTGAACAGGGTAATGAGCAGTTCTTC. The encoded protein is CASSLLEQGNEQFF.

This clonotype was seen a handful of times. The genes are TRBV15 and TRBJ2-2; TRBD1 matches 8 bases. J lost 5 bases, V lost 4 bases, and 3 bases had no gene match. The germline gives CDR1 LNHNV, CDR2 YYDKDF (reference sequence). This CDR3 comprises 14 residues. CDR3 in amino acids: CATSKDRETGELFF. The CDR3 nucleotides are TGTGCCACCAGCAAGGACAGGGAGACCGGGGAGCTGTTTTTT.

This clonotype was recorded at least ten times. This sequence joins TRBV12-3 or TRBV12-4 and TRBJ1-5; a possible D gene is TRBD1 (5 bases). V dropped 3 bases and J dropped 4 bases, with 7 bases sitting between them. This CDR3 is 13 amino acids long. DNA of the CDR3: TGTGCCAGCAGTTTGGGGGTAAATCAGCCCCAGCATTTT. Translated, it gives CASSLGVNQPQHF.

The CDR3 protein is CASSLEGGFRQPQHF. As DNA, the CDR3 is TGCGCCAGCAGCTTAGAAGGAGGGTTTAGGCAGCCCCAGCATTTT. The V call is TRBV5-1, the J call TRBJ1-5; no clear D. Trimming shortened V by 2 bases and J by 7 bases, and 16 bases separated the two germline ends. Per germline, CDR1 SGHRS and CDR2 YFSETQ. This CDR3 has 15 residues.

In this sample, this clonotype turned up a few times. CDR3 coding DNA: TGTGCCAGCAGCTTAGTTCCGGGCACTGAAGCTTTCTTT. The encoded protein is CASSLVPGTEAFF. The chain links TRBV7-2 to TRBJ1-1; D call uncertain. V was trimmed by 1 base and J by 4 bases, leaving 7 bases between them. CDR1 and CDR2 from the germline V gene are SGHTA and FQGNSA. This CDR3 region has 13 residues.

The gene calls are TRBV29-1 and TRBJ2-7; perhaps TRBD1 as D (8 bases). The ends were cut back, 7 bases at V and 3 bases at J, with 16 bases in the middle. This CDR3 contains 13 residues. CDR1 and CDR2 from the germline V gene are SQVTM and ANQGSEA. The CDR3 reads CSALTGEGYEQYF. CDR3 DNA: TGCAGCGCGTTGACAGGGGAGGGCTACGAGCAGTACTTC.

The chain combines TRBV30 with TRBJ2-1; a possible D gene is TRBD2 (5 bases). This CDR3 is 13 amino acids long. Germline V lookup: CDR1 GTSNPN, CDR2 SVGIG (reference sequence). V lost 1 base and J 5 bases, leaving 9 bases between the germline ends. CDR3 in amino acids: CAWSEDFDNEQFF. Written as DNA, the CDR3 is TGTGCCTGGAGTGAGGACTTCGACAATGAGCAGTTCTTC.

This chain joins TRBV9 and TRBJ2-5; 8 bases line up with TRBD2. The CDR3 is 18 residues long. Germline CDR1 and CDR2: SGDLS and YYNGEE. With 0 bases clipped from V and 0 bases from J, the junction kept 10 bases outside the gene matches. CDR3 nucleotide sequence: TGTGCCAGCAGCGTAGAGTCTAGTGGCGGGGGGTACCAAGAGACCCAGTACTTC. The encoded protein is CASSVESSGGGYQETQYF.

The chain has TRBV27 and TRBJ1-2; TRBD1 matches 7 bases. The CDR3 has 14 amino acids. After removal of 2 bases from V and 8 bases from J, the junction contained 8 bases not matched to a gene. Per the germline V gene, CDR1 is MNHEY and CDR2 is SMNVEV (reference sequence). The CDR3 protein is CASSLDTGAGGYTF. The DNA of the CDR3 is TGTGCCAGCAGTTTAGATACAGGGGCGGGAGGCTACACCTTC.